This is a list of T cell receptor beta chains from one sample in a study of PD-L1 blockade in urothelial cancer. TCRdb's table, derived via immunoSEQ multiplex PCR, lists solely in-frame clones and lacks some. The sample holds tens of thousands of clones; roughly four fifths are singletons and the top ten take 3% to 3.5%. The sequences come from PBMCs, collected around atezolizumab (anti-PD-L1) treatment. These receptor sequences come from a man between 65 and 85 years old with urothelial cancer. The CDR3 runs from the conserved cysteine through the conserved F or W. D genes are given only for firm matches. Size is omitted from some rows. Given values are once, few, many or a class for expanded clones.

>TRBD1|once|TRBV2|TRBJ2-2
CARGGQANTGELFF
TGTGCCAGGGGGGGACAGGCGAACACCGGGGAGCTGTTTTTT
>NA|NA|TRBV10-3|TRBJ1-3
CAISDPLGGTAGNTIYF
TGTGCCATCAGCGACCCCTTGGGGGGAACGGCTGGAAACACCATATATTTT
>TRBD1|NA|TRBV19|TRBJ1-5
CASSPWTGGSNQPQHF
TGTGCCAGTAGCCCCTGGACAGGAGGAAGCAATCAGCCCCAGCATTTT
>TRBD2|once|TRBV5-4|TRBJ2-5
CASSLVQAGGRGTQYF
TGTGCCAGCAGCTTGGTACAAGCGGGAGGGCGGGGGACCCAGTACTTC
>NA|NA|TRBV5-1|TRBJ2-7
CASSPTGGVGEQYF
TGCGCCAGCAGTCCCACAGGGGGGGTAGGGGAGCAGTACTTC
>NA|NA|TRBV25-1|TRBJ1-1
CASSGRPLPAVMNTEAFF
TGTGCCAGCAGTGGGAGACCCCTACCCGCGGTGATGAACACTGAAGCTTTCTTT
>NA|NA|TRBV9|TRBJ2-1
CASSVGAGLVGDEQFF
TGTGCCAGCAGCGTAGGTGCGGGTTTGGTCGGCGATGAGCAGTTCTTC
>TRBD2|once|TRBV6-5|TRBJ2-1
CASSLLAGVVENEQFF
TGTGCCAGCAGTTTGCTGGCGGGAGTAGTCGAGAATGAGCAGTTCTTC
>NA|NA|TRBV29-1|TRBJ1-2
CSVDTPGTSGGYTF
TGCAGCGTTGATACCCCTGGGACATCCGGGGGCTACACCTTC
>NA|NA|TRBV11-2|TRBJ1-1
CASSLAQGHTEAFF
TGTGCCAGCAGCTTGGCTCAGGGGCACACTGAAGCTTTCTTT
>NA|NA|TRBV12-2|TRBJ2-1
CASRLKWASGYYNEQFF
TGTGCAAGTCGCTTAAAATGGGCTAGCGGGTATTACAATGAGCAGTTCTTC
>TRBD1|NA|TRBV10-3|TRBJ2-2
CAISGDRGNTGELFF
TGTGCCATCAGTGGGGACAGGGGGAACACCGGGGAGCTGTTTTTT
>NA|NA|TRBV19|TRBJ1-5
CASSIPVNRDQPQHF
TGTGCCAGTAGTATACCAGTCAATCGGGATCAGCCCCAGCATTTT
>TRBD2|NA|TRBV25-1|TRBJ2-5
CASSPQAGGAETQYF
TGTGCCAGCTCCCCCCAGGCGGGGGGGGCGGAGACCCAGTACTTC
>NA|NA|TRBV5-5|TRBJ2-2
CASSLSGDETGELFF
TGTGCCAGCAGTCTGTCGGGAGATGAAACCGGGGAGCTGTTTTTT
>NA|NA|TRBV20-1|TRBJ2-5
CSGRRGETQYF
TGCAGTGGGCGCCGGGGTGAGACCCAGTACTTC
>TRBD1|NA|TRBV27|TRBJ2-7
CASSPIWTGPRVEQYF
TGTGCCAGCAGTCCCATTTGGACAGGGCCGAGGGTAGAGCAGTACTTC
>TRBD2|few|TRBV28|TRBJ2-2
CASSPAGLAPTGELFF
TGTGCCAGCAGTCCTGCGGGACTAGCGCCGACCGGGGAGCTGTTTTTT
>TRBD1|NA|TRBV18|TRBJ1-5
CASSPGQVQSNQPQHF
TGTGCCAGCTCACCTGGACAGGTCCAAAGCAATCAGCCCCAGCATTTT
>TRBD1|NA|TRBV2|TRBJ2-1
CASSALPTGVGNEQFF
TGTGCCAGCAGTGCCCTTCCGACAGGGGTTGGTAATGAGCAGTTCTTC
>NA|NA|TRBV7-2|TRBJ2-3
CASSLPSFTDTQYF
TGTGCCAGCAGCTTGCCTAGTTTCACAGATACGCAGTATTTT
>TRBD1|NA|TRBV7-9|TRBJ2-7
CASGQGVGVSYEQYF
TGTGCCAGCGGGCAGGGGGTCGGTGTCTCCTACGAGCAGTACTTC
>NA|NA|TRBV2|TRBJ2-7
CACQIIQGRVPYEQYF
TGTGCCTGCCAAATCATCCAGGGGCGAGTACCCTACGAGCAGTACTTC
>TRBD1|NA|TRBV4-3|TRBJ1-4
CASSHKQGVVEKLFF
TGCGCCAGCAGCCATAAACAGGGGGTGGTTGAAAAACTGTTTTTT
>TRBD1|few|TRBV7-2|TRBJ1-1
CASSLGTGEMDTEAFF
TGTGCCAGCAGCCTGGGGACAGGAGAAATGGACACTGAAGCTTTCTTT
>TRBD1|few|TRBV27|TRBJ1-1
CASSLSDRVRGSTEAFF
TGTGCCAGCAGTTTATCGGACAGGGTACGCGGCAGCACTGAAGCTTTCTTT
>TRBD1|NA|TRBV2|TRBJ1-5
CASSATGTGGNQPQHF
TGTGCCAGCAGCGCCACCGGGACAGGGGGCAATCAGCCCCAGCATTTT
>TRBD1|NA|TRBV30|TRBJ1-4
CAWSSKGAGEKLFF
TGTGCCTGGAGTTCCAAGGGGGCTGGTGAAAAACTGTTTTTT
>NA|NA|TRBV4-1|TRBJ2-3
CASSQDLGTFGTDTQYF
TGCGCCAGCAGCCAAGATCTGGGGACATTCGGCACAGATACGCAGTATTTT
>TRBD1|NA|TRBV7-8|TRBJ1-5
CASSLIQGVGNNQPQHF
TGTGCCAGCAGCTTAATACAGGGGGTCGGTAACAATCAGCCCCAGCATTTT
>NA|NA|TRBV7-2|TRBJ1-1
CASSLRPDVTEAFF
TGTGCCAGCAGCTTGAGGCCTGACGTCACTGAAGCTTTCTTT
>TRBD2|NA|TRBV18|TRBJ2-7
CASSPSLGLAGDPYEQYF
TGTGCCAGCTCACCTTCCTTGGGACTAGCGGGAGATCCCTACGAGCAGTACTTC
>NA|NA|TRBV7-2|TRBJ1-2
CASSSNLDTRRGYTF
TGTGCCAGCAGCTCAAACCTCGACACTCGCCGTGGCTACACCTTC
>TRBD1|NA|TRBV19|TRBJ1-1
CASSIQGAKAEAFF
TGTGCCAGTAGTATCCAGGGGGCGAAAGCTGAAGCTTTCTTT
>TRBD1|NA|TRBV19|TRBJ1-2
CASSTRTGRANYGYTF
TGTGCCAGTAGCACCCGGACAGGACGAGCTAACTATGGCTACACCTTC
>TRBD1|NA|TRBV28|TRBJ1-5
CASSLTDRGPQPQHF
TGTGCCAGCAGTTTAACAGACAGGGGGCCTCAGCCCCAGCATTTT
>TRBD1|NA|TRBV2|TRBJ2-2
CASSGDRGRAGELFF
TGTGCCAGCAGTGGGGACAGGGGGAGGGCCGGGGAGCTGTTTTTT
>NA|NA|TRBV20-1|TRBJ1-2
CSATGDYGYTF
TGCAGTGCCACAGGTGATTATGGCTACACCTTC
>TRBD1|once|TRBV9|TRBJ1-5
CASSVEGQGNQPQHF
TGTGCCAGCAGCGTAGAGGGACAGGGAAATCAGCCCCAGCATTTT
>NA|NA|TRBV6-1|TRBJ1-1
CASRYLQGEAFF
TGTGCCAGCAGGTACCTGCAGGGTGAAGCTTTCTTT
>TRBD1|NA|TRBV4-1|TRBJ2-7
CASSQRTGSEQYF
TGCGCCAGCAGCCAAAGGACAGGATCCGAGCAGTACTTC
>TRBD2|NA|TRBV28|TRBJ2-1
CASSKWKRDINEQFF
TGTGCCAGCAGTAAGTGGAAGCGGGATATAAATGAGCAGTTCTTC
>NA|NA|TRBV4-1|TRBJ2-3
CASSRQGRITDTQYF
TGCGCCAGCAGCCGGCAGGGGCGGATCACAGATACGCAGTATTTT
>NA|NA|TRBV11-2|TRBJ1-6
CASSLRTNQNSPLHF
TGTGCCAGCAGCTTAAGGACAAACCAGAATTCACCCCTCCACTTT
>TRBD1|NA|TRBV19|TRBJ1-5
CASSLGQGGQPQHF
TGTGCCAGTAGTTTAGGACAGGGAGGTCAGCCCCAGCATTTT
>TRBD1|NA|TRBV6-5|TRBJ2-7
CASSYSDRGQTEQYF
TGTGCCAGCAGTTACTCGGACAGGGGGCAGACCGAGCAGTACTTC
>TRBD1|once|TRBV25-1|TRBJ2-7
CASSLGTAAGQYF
TGTGCCAGCAGCTTGGGGACAGCGGCCGGGCAGTACTTC
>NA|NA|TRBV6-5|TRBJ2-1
CASSYVGGGGNEQFF
TGTGCCAGCAGTTACGTGGGAGGGGGTGGAAATGAGCAGTTCTTC